One sample yielded the 5 T cell receptor beta chains listed below, sequenced in a study of T cell changes during pregnancy in multiple sclerosis. Sequencing was performed with immunoSEQ multiplex PCR; in TCRdb, only in-frame clones are kept and a portion is missing. The table shows tens of thousands of clones, with roughly 91% occurring only once. Material: peripheral blood, obtained in the third trimester of pregnancy. The origin of the receptors is a female donor in good health, enrolled as a control in a pregnancy study.

The chain links TRBV4-2 to TRBJ2-3, with 13 bases identical to TRBD2. V shed 3 bases and J 0 bases; nucleotides not matched to a gene: 6. The CDR3 has 18 amino acids. The V gene's germline CDR1 is LGHNA and CDR2 YNFKEQ. The CDR3 sequence is CASSHGTSGVTSTDTQYF. In DNA, the CDR3 is TGTGCCAGCAGCCATGGGACTAGCGGGGTAACTAGCACAGATACGCAGTATTTT.

The chain carries TRBV9 and TRBJ1-5; 7 positions match TRBD1. The CDR3 extends over 15 amino acids. J was trimmed by 4 bases and V by 4 bases; bases with no gene match: 8. Germline V gene data show CDR1 as SGDLS and CDR2 as YYNGEE. CDR3 loop: CASSRTGQANQPQHF. The CDR3 region has the DNA TGTGCCAGCAGCCGAACCGGACAGGCGAATCAGCCCCAGCATTTT.

With regard to this clone: The germline gene is not matched at one end of the junction; a read error may be the cause. The rearrangement joins TRBV20-1 to TRBJ2-1; D might be TRBD2 (6 bases). The CDR3 has 10 amino acids. In germline, CDR1 is DFQATT, CDR2 SNEGSKA (reference sequence). Written as DNA, the CDR3 is TGTAGCGGAAATAACAATGAGCAGTTCTTC. Its protein product is CSGNNNEQFF.

The DNA of the CDR3 is TGTGCCAGCAGTTTATCGGCCATCTCCTACGAGCAGTACTTC. It yields the protein CASSLSAISYEQYF. The genes are TRBV27 and TRBJ2-7; no firm D call. The CDR3 runs to 14 residues. Trimming took off 0 bases at V and 0 bases at J, with 6 bases between the two ends. Germline V gene sequence: CDR1 MNHEY, CDR2 SMNVEV (reference sequence).

V and J are TRBV30 and TRBJ1-1, with D unclear. The CDR3 is made up of 11 amino acids. V lost 3 bases and J lost 8, with 10 bases in between. CDR1 is GTSNPN and CDR2 is SVGIG in the germline V gene (reference sequence). The CDR3, as DNA: TGTGCCTGGAGCGAACCCCGGGAAGCTTTCTTT. As protein: CAWSEPREAFF. Full variable domain (outside the CDR3, taken from reference TRBV30 and TRBJ1-1): SQTIHQWPATLVQPVGSPLSLECTVEGTSNPNLYWYRQAAGRGLQLLFYSVGIGQISSEVPQNLSASRPQDRQFILSSKKLLLSDSGFYLCAWSEPREAFFGQGTRLTVV.